The 10 T cell receptor beta chains below come from one sample, sequenced in a study of cytomegalovirus exposure and HLA in healthy donors. 60 Vbeta and 13 Jbeta primers were used in PCR. Sequencing was performed with immunoSEQ multiplex PCR; in TCRdb, only in-frame clones are kept and a portion is missing. Of about 160,000 clones in the sample, 75% to 85% were seen once. Sequenced sample: PBMCs. All receptors come from a man in his fifties or sixties in good health and CMV-seropositive.

The gene calls are TRBV10-1 and TRBJ2-1; possible D gene TRBD1, 6 bases. V shed 8 bases and J shed 4 bases, with 9 bases lying between them. Germline V gives CDR1 WNHNN, CDR2 SYGVQD (reference sequence). The CDR3 runs 12 residues. The CDR3 sequence: CASGDTYNEQFF. In nucleotides, the CDR3 is TGCGCCAGCGGGGACACGTACAATGAGCAGTTCTTC.

J is TRBJ2-7 and V is TRBV5-6, with 9 bases aligning to TRBD1. This CDR3 comprises 14 residues. Germline V lookup: CDR1 SGHDT, CDR2 YYEEEE. Trimming took 3 bases from V and 0 from J; bases not matched to a gene: 1. DNA of the CDR3: TGTGCCAGCAGCTGGGACAGGGCCTCCTACGAGCAGTACTTC. It encodes CASSWDRASYEQYF.

This rearrangement joins TRBV19 to TRBJ2-1; TRBD2 agrees at 12 bases. This CDR3 comprises 17 residues. V lost 9 bases, J lost 0 bases, and 9 bases stayed unmatched. Germline CDR1 reads LNHDA; CDR2 reads SQIVND (reference sequence). CDR3 bases: TGTGCCAGCGGACGGACTAGCGGGATCTTCTCCTACAATGAGCAGTTCTTC. Its translation: CASGRTSGIFSYNEQFF.

The V call is TRBV6-5, the J call TRBJ2-7, with TRBD1 matching 8 bases. Germline V gene data show CDR1 as MNHEY and CDR2 as SVGAGI. The CDR3 contains 14 residues. J was trimmed by 5 bases and V by 2 bases; bases with no gene match: 5. The CDR3 region has the DNA TGTGCCAGCAGTTACCCGGGACAGGTAAACGAGCAGTACTTC. It codes for CASSYPGQVNEQYF.

The gene calls are TRBV5-1 and TRBJ1-1, with D perhaps matching TRBD1 (5 bases). There are 14 residues in the CDR3. The V end lost 4 bases, the J end lost 1 base, and 11 bases lay between the germline ends. Germline CDR1 SGHRS, CDR2 YFSETQ. As DNA, the CDR3 is TGCGCCAGCAGCCCGGGGGGTGGGAACACTGAAGCTTTCTTT. It translates to CASSPGGGNTEAFF.

The rearrangement joins TRBV5-1 to TRBJ2-5; the D is unclear. The CDR3 covers 14 residues. With 4 bases removed from V and 1 base from J, the gap between germline ends came to 11 bases. Per germline, CDR1 SGHRS and CDR2 YFSETQ. CDR3 sequence (DNA): TGCGCCAGCAGCCCACCTGGGCTCCAAGAGACCCAGTACTTC. Amino acids: CASSPPGLQETQYF.

As concerns this clone: This specimen includes other DNA sequences encoding the same CDR3. This chain uses TRBV18 with TRBJ1-1; the match to TRBD1 covers 7 bases. CDR3 size: 14 residues. Germline V CDR1 and CDR2: KGHSH, LQKENI. The junction had 1 base not matched to a gene; V was cut back by 2 bases and J by 1 base. CDR3 bases: TGTGCCAGCTCACCAGGGACAGAGAACACTGAAGCTTTCTTT. Its translation is CASSPGTENTEAFF.

The chain is built from TRBV11-2 and TRBJ2-2; no firm D call. The CDR3 sequence is 14 residues long. CDR1 is SGHAT and CDR2 is FQNNGV in the germline V gene. The V and J ends lost 3 bases and 5 bases respectively, with 10 bases between them. The CDR3 protein is CASSFFPFTGELFF. CDR3 bases: TGTGCCAGCAGCTTCTTCCCCTTTACCGGGGAGCTGTTTTTT.

The V and J genes are TRBV30 and TRBJ1-4, with D unresolved. CDR3 length: 15 residues. Between the trimmed V and J ends, which lost 0 bases and 1 base, there was a span of 9 bases. Germline CDR1 and CDR2: GTSNPN and SVGIG (reference sequence). The CDR3 DNA reads TGTGCCTGGAGTGTATCCGGTTTAACTAATGAAAAACTGTTTTTT. Translation gives CAWSVSGLTNEKLFF.

The gene calls are TRBV28 and TRBJ2-1; D may be TRBD2 (6 bases). Germline assignment: CDR1 MDHEN and CDR2 SYDVKM. V was cut by 1 base and J by 7 bases, with 14 bases left in between. There are 15 residues in the CDR3. The CDR3 spells CASSLFDLGRNEQFF. The CDR3 DNA reads TGTGCCAGCAGTTTATTTGATTTGGGGAGGAATGAGCAGTTCTTC. Full variable domain (rest looked up from reference TRBV28 and TRBJ2-1): DVKVTQSSRYLVKRTGEKVFLECVQDMDHENMFWYRQDPGLGLRLIYFSYDVKMKEKGDIPEGYSVSREKKERFSLILESASTNQTSMYLCASSLFDLGRNEQFFGPGTRLTVL.